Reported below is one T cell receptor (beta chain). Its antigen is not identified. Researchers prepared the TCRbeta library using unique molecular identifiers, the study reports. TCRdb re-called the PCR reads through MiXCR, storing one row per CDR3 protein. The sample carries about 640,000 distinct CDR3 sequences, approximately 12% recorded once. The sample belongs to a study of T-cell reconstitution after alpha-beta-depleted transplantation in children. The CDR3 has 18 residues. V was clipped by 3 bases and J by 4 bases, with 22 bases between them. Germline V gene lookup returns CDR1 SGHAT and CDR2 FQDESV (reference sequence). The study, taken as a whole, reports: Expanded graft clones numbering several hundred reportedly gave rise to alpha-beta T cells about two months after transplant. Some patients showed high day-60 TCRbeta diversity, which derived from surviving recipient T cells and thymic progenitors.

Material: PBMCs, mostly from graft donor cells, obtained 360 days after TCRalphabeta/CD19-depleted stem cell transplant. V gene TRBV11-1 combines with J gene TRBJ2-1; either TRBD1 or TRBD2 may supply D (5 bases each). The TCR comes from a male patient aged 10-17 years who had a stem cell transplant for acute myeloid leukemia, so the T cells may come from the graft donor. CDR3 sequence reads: CASSFNRGQQRGYNEQFF. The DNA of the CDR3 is TGTGCCAGCAGCTTTAACCGGGGCCAGCAGAGGGGATACAATGAGCAGTTCTTC.